The rows below give T cell receptor beta chains drawn from one sample of a study of blood T cells in healthy people across ages. TCRdb reprocessed the 5' RACE reads via MiXCR and lists one record per CDR3 protein. The sample holds approximately 1,000,000 distinct CDR3 sequences; 40% to 50% are singletons and the top ten take approximately 20%. The material sequenced was blood. The receptors here all came from a woman aged 60-70 years in good health. Both conserved end residues are part of each CDR3. D genes are given only for firm matches. Clone size is shown for a subset of rows, as once, few, many or a class of expanded clone.

size	D	V	J	DNA	CDR3
-	-	TRBV29-1	TRBJ2-5	TGCAGCGTTCCAGGTAATGAGCAGTACTTC	CSVPGNEQYF
-	TRBD2	TRBV3-1	TRBJ2-5	TGTGCCAGCAGCCAAGACCCTAGCGGGCAAGAGACCCAGTACTTC	CASSQDPSGQETQYF
-	-	TRBV7-3	TRBJ2-7	TGTGCCAGCAGCTTAATGGGCGGTTCCTACGAGCAGTACTTC	CASSLMGGSYEQYF
-	-	TRBV28	TRBJ2-5	TGTGCCAGCAGTGATCTGGGACTTGCCCAAGAGACCCAGTACTTC	CASSDLGLAQETQYF
-	TRBD2	TRBV20-1	TRBJ2-3	TGCAGTGCTAGGACCCGGACTAGCGGGCTCGGTTTGTTACTCGCAGATACGCAGTATTTT	CSARTRTSGLGLLLADTQYF
few	TRBD1	TRBV4-1	TRBJ2-5	TGCGCCAGCAGCCCCCATGGGACAGCGGAGACCCAGTACTTC	CASSPHGTAETQYF
-	TRBD2	TRBV11-2	TRBJ2-7	TGTGCCAGCAGCCTAACTAGCGGGCCGACCTACGAGCAGTACTTC	CASSLTSGPTYEQYF
few	TRBD1	TRBV9	TRBJ1-2	TGTGCCAGCAGCGTGGGGGACAGCGTTAACTATGGCTACACCTTC	CASSVGDSVNYGYTF
many	TRBD2	TRBV4-2	TRBJ2-7	TGTGCCAGCAGCCAAGGGGGGGGTCTAGCGGGAGTCGAGCAGTACTTC	CASSQGGGLAGVEQYF
-	-	TRBV9	TRBJ2-7	TGTGCCAGCAGCGAAGGATATCAGGGCTACGAGCAGTACTTC	CASSEGYQGYEQYF
-	TRBD2	TRBV27	TRBJ2-5	TGTGCCAGCAGTCCTGGACTAGCGGGGCCACCGTACCAAGAGACCCAGTACTTC	CASSPGLAGPPYQETQYF
-	-	TRBV4-2	TRBJ1-4	TGTGCCAGCAGCCCGACTCCGTCCAGAAATAATGAAAAACTGTTTTTT	CASSPTPSRNNEKLFF
-	TRBD1	TRBV25-1	TRBJ1-6	TGTGCCAGCAGTCCTCCGGGACAGGGGCCTCGTTCTATCCACTTT	CASSPPGQGPRSIHF
few	TRBD2	TRBV7-2	TRBJ2-1	TGTGCCAGCAGCCGACCGGGGGGGAATGAGCAGTTCTTC	CASSRPGGNEQFF
-	TRBD2	TRBV5-1	TRBJ2-7	TGCGCCAGCAGCTCGTCTAGCGGGAGGAACCTCGAGCAGTACTTC	CASSSSSGRNLEQYF
few	-	TRBV27	TRBJ2-5	TGTGCCAGCAGTTCATTGGTTGTGGGGTGGACCCAGTACTTC	CASSSLVVGWTQYF
-	-	TRBV16	TRBJ1-1	TGTGCCAGCAGCCAATTGGGAGGGGACACTGAAGCTTTCTTT	CASSQLGGDTEAFF
-	-	TRBV20-1	TRBJ1-2	TGCAGTGCTTCGACCGGGGACCTCTATGGCTACACCTTC	CSASTGDLYGYTF
few	TRBD1	TRBV4-2	TRBJ2-1	TGTGCCAGCAGCCAAGGAGGGGGCGGGCCGGACAATGAGCAGTTCTTC	CASSQGGGGPDNEQFF
-	TRBD1	TRBV7-7	TRBJ2-7	TGTGCCAGCAGCTTTCGACAGGGAGAAGCCAGGTACGAGCAGTACTTC	CASSFRQGEARYEQYF
-	TRBD2	TRBV5-6	TRBJ2-3	TGTGCCAGCAGCTCCAAATTAGCGGGAGAAAGGACAGATACGCAGTATTTT	CASSSKLAGERTDTQYF
-	TRBD2	TRBV7-9	TRBJ2-5	TGTGCCAGCAGCCGAAGCGGGGGGGCCGTCGAGACCCAGTACTTC	CASSRSGGAVETQYF
many	-	TRBV4-1	TRBJ2-7	TGCGCCAGCAGCCAAGATCCAGGTCGAAACGAGCAGTACTTC	CASSQDPGRNEQYF
-	TRBD1	TRBV15	TRBJ1-5	TGTGCCACCAGCAGTCCGACAGGGGAGAGAAGGAATCAGCCCCAGCATTTT	CATSSPTGERRNQPQHF
-	-	TRBV18	TRBJ2-7	TGTGCCAGCTCACCCCGCGTCAGGGAAGCGCGCGAGCAGTACTTC	CASSPRVREAREQYF
-	-	TRBV4-2	TRBJ2-1	TGTGCCAGCAGCCAAGATGAGCGGGAGCAGTTCTTC	CASSQDEREQFF
once	-	TRBV24-1	TRBJ2-5	TGTGCCACCAGTGATTTCCAGAAACAAGCGACCCAGTACTTC	CATSDFQKQATQYF
few	TRBD2	TRBV29-1	TRBJ2-1	TGCAGCACCAGACTGGGACTAGCGGGAAACAATGAGCAGTTCTTC	CSTRLGLAGNNEQFF
-	-	TRBV9	TRBJ1-4	TGTGCCAGCAGCGTAGAGCCAACAACTAATGAAAAACTGTTTTTT	CASSVEPTTNEKLFF
few	TRBD2	TRBV7-8	TRBJ2-3	TGTGCCAGCAGCTCGCGACTAGCGGGAGCTACGCAGTATTTT	CASSSRLAGATQYF
-	TRBD1	TRBV3-1	TRBJ2-3	TGTGCCAGCAGCCCGAGGACAGGGACTAGCACAGATACGCAGTATTTT	CASSPRTGTSTDTQYF
-	-	TRBV7-9	TRBJ2-7	TGTGCCAGCAGCCACCCATGGGACGGGGCCTACGAGCAGTACTTC	CASSHPWDGAYEQYF
once	TRBD1	TRBV2	TRBJ2-7	TGTGCCAGCAGATTCCACGCCGGGACAGCGAGCTCCTACGAGCAGTACTTC	CASRFHAGTASSYEQYF
-	-	TRBV6-5	TRBJ1-5	TGTGCCAGCAGACAGCATAGCAATCAGCCCCAGCATTTT	CASRQHSNQPQHF
-	TRBD1	TRBV14	TRBJ1-6	TGTGCCAGCAGCCCTCGGACAGGGGGTACTTCACCCCTCCACTTT	CASSPRTGGTSPLHF
-	-	TRBV29-1	TRBJ2-1	TGCAGCGTTACCGGACAGAGCTCCTACAATGAGCAGTTCTTC	CSVTGQSSYNEQFF